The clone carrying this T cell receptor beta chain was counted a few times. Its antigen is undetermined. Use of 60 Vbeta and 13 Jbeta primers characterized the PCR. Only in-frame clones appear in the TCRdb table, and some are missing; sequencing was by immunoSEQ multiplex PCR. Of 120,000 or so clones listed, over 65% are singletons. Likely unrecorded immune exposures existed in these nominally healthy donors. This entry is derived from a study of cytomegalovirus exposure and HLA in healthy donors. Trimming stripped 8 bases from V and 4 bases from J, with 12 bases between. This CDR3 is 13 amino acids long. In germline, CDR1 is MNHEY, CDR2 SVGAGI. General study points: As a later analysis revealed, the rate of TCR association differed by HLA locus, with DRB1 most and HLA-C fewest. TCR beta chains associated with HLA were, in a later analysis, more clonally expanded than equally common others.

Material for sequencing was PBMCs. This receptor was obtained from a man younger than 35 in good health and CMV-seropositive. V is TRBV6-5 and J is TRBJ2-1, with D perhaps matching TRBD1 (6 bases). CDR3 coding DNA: TGTGCCAGCTTGCAGACAGGATACAATGAGCAGTTCTTC. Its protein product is CASLQTGYNEQFF.